This paragraph reports one T cell receptor beta chain. Its specific antigen is unknown. No base-level quality is on record; no much larger clone is a single base apart. Preparation of the library involved the immunoSEQ multiplex PCR assay. A mixture of 60 forward primers for TCR Vbeta segments and 13 reverse primers for TCR Jbeta segments was used in the multiplex PCR. The CDR3 region of rearranged TCR beta genes was amplified from genomic DNA by a multiplex PCR assay. The amplified TCR beta libraries were sequenced on the Illumina HiSeq System as 87-base-pair reads. The authors processed their data as follows. A later analysis tallied around 80 million unique TCR beta chains across the approximately 670 repertoires, and around 10 million of those chains were shared by two or more donors. A nearest-neighbor algorithm error-corrected the raw reads and collapsed the reads into unique sequences, merging closely related sequences to remove PCR and sequencing errors. Alignment of CDR3 sequences to IMGT reference sequences was used to assign V, D and J gene segments. For a sequence to be retained, a match of at least six nucleotides was required to both a V gene segment and a J gene segment. A rearrangement counted as productive if the CDR3 had no stop codons and remained in frame with V and J, and every other rearrangement counted as non-productive. Following IMGT convention, CDR3 was defined as the stretch from the second conserved V-encoded cysteine up to the conserved J-encoded phenylalanine. The earlier analysis of about 530 of the donors excluded any sequence lacking an unambiguous match to a single V gene segment. In an earlier analysis of 587 of the donors, V segments were called functional above 56.7% productive rearrangements and were called segregating when the between-donor standard deviation exceeded 5%. A statistical classification framework was developed to diagnose cytomegalovirus status using the catalog of TCR beta chain sequences. V and J gene assignment, in a later analysis, came from comparing TCR nucleotide sequences with IMGT/GENE-DB human TR gene sequences. In a later analysis, CDR3 sequences and most-parsimonious VDJ recombination scenarios were assigned using the TCRdist pipeline. In a later analysis, each TCR beta chain was defined by its CDR3 amino acid sequence together with its V-gene family, and reads without a unique V-gene family were excluded. As a way to deal with suspected cross-contamination and a sequencing artifact, a later analysis dropped roughly 600 nucleotide sequences that were highly shared and had low generation probability. In a later analysis, a clonal expansion index was calculated for each public chain from normalized within-repertoire ranks of inferred template counts. In a later analysis, generation probabilities were computed with a VDJ recombination model fitted to out-of-frame rearrangements, and the resulting probabilities were checked against IGoR. In a later analysis, hypergeometric tests were used to score TCR-TCR, TCR-HLA and TCR-CMV co-occurrence, with a repertoire-size bias correction applied to TCR pairs. A later analysis estimated false discovery rates by permuting HLA or CMV assignments 20 times. In a later analysis, co-occurring TCRs were grouped using DBSCAN, and TCRdist sequence similarity was added for clustering within HLA-allele-positive subsets. Co-occurrence clustering excluded repertoires with fewer than 30,000 or more than 120,000 public chains, plus five with anomalous nucleotide sharing. TCRdb retrieved this table from immuneACCESS and kept in-frame rearrangements only. Not all clones are present; in checked studies, unresolved V genes account for under half, and no reason is known for the remainder. V and J calls and clone size are those listed in that table; D and trimming were worked out from the DNA. For this sample the table gives roughly 190,000 clones, of which roughly 81% were detected only once. Jointly, the top ten make up 2.1% of the sample.

V loses 3 bases of germline sequence and J loses 2 bases, and the interval between the two ends is 10 bases. The CDR3, from cysteine to phenylalanine, totals 14 residues. Just the 42-base CDR3 DNA is kept, in frame starting at base 1. Looking up the germline V gene yields CDR1 KGHSH and CDR2 LQKENI. These data belong to a study of cytomegalovirus exposure and HLA in healthy donors (dated by TCRdb to 2016 to 2017). In terms of the full investigation: In an earlier analysis of some 610 of the donors, approximately 300 Gb of sequence data and approximately 120 million unique TCR beta sequences from about 179 million T cells were reported. Several DR-DQ haplotypes were handled as single units for association and clustering, since linkage in the cohort was strong. A separate validation cohort of approximately 120 different subjects was used in addition to the approximately 670-subject first cohort. All discovery cohort repertoires had been generated on a single sequencing platform. Donor age, sex, ethnicity and CMV serostatus were compiled alongside the repertoire data. HLA typing covered class I and class II loci at four-digit resolution. Typing coverage differed by locus: A, B, C, DRB1 and DQB1 were typed in roughly 620-630 donors, DQA1 in approximately 520, DPA1 in roughly 590, and DPB1 in roughly 450. Among approximately 370 genotyped donors of the cohort, an average of approximately 240,000 unique TCR beta nucleotide sequences was sequenced per donor, of which about 20% were non-productive. Among the 398 genotyped donors, more than 70% belonged to the genetic ancestry cluster associated with self-reported Caucasian donors. To predict cytomegalovirus infection status, the study brought together high-throughput TCR immunosequencing, statistical association of individual TCRs with disease status, and machine learning. To decide whether each TCR beta V gene segment behaved as functional or pseudogenic, an earlier analysis of approximately 590 of the donors relied on high-throughput TCR beta sequencing. The study used immunosequencing to profile the T cell repertoires of several hundred subjects and linked those repertoires to cytomegalovirus serostatus. In a later genetic analysis, genome-wide SNP genotypes for about three fifths of the roughly 670 donors were used, and that subset was treated as a discovery cohort. About 280 gigabases of sequencing data and about 92 million unique TCR sequences made up an early release that covered approximately 650 HLA-typed donors. A later analysis re-analyzed previously published TCR beta repertoires from hundreds of donors and added high-resolution HLA genotyping to study TCR occurrence patterns. The aim of the study was to test whether cataloging public T cell receptors could identify signatures of past pathogen exposure. In the later analysis, no new phenotypic data were used to find candidate immune exposures; instead, reliance was placed on TCR beta sequences and their occurrence across donors.

In total, roughly 670 healthy bone marrow donors made up the cohort. At the time of sampling, all cohort members were nominally healthy, though unrecorded immune exposures were likely present. The donor was CMV seropositive and was included in the group of 250 to 300 seropositive cohort members. A peripheral blood sample was collected from each donor, and TCR beta sequencing was performed on peripheral blood mononuclear cells. The Qiagen DNeasy Blood Extraction Kit was used to extract genomic DNA from the blood cell samples. The paper's findings and limits, for the study overall: Some IMGT-functional V segments, including TRBV6-2 and TRBV6-3, could not be distinguished by the 87-base-pair reads and were therefore excluded. V-gene and J-gene trimming of TCR beta chains was associated with a missense DCLRE1C variant in a later genetic analysis, and the association was replicated in an independent cohort. Correlated functional status among segregating V segments might reflect linkage disequilibrium, but an unknown experimental factor could not be ruled out. A cluster of highly shared sequence variants was judged likely to represent a technical artifact of the sequencing pipeline. Several of the top co-occurrence clusters appeared to be linked to parvovirus B19, influenza, CMV and Epstein-Barr virus, according to a later analysis. Compared with the approximately 600-donor mean, donors in an Asian-associated ancestry cluster had fewer N-insertions in productive TCRs, according to a later genetic analysis. Broadly in line with IMGT annotations, most TCR beta V segments showed up in productive rearrangements about 87% or about 30% of the time in an earlier analysis of approximately 600 of the donors. According to a later analysis, TCR association rates differed among HLA loci, with DRB1 alleles showing the most associated TCRs and HLA-C alleles showing the fewest. The authors suggested that the approach could potentially be extended to other disease states and immunological phenotypes. Sequencing depth was assumed to be roughly uniform across donors in the presence/absence analyses, though that assumption may not hold. Because HLA typing was missing for some donors at each locus, association tests included only the typed subset. In a later analysis, around 15,000 TCR beta sequences were associated with specific HLA alleles at a false discovery rate of 0.05. When HLA alleles, especially DR and DQ, strongly co-occurred, attributing TCR associations to individual alleles was difficult. Because counts were too low, 15 to 20 rarely observed V segments, including chromosome 9 orphons, were left out of the earlier analysis of 587 of the donors. The study gave a list of under 200 TCR beta chains associated with cytomegalovirus. A further reported finding was that TCR beta sequences accurately predicted the HLA-A and HLA-B alleles for most subjects in the first cohort. The only immune exposure information available for the cohort was CMV serostatus. In a later analysis, most CMV-associated TCR beta chains were found to appear HLA-restricted, with HLA associations seemingly driven largely by CMV exposure. This cohort had only TCR beta chains sequenced, and the lack of alpha or paired-chain data limited which features could be detected. A later analysis found that HLA-associated TCR beta chains were more clonally expanded and had lower generation probabilities than equally common non-associated chains. A few of the identified cytomegalovirus-associated TCR beta chains were confirmed in vitro to be specific for cytomegalovirus antigens. While some public TCRs were present in many individuals, most TCR sequences turned up only very rarely across donors. In both the original and validation cohorts, the classifier was reported to diagnose cytomegalovirus status with high specificity and sensitivity.

Sequenced material: PBMCs. The rearrangement joined TRBV18 to TRBJ1-1; there is no confident call for the D gene. The sequence was obtained from a woman in her thirties in good health and CMV-seropositive. The CDR3 region: CASSPESSNTEAFF. The DNA sequence reads TGTGCCAGCTCACCGGAGTCAAGTAACACTGAAGCTTTCTTT.